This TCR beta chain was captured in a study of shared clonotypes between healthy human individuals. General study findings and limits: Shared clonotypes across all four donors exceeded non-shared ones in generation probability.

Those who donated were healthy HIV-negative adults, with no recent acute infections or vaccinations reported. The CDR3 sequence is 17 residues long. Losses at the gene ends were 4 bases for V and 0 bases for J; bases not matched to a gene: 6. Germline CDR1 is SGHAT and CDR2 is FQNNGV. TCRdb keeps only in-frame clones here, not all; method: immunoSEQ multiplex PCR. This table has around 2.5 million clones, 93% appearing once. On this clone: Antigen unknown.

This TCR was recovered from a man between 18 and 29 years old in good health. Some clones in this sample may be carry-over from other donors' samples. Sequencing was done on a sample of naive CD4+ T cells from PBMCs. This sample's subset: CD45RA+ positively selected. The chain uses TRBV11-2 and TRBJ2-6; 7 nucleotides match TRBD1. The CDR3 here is CASSSPGQSSGANVLTF. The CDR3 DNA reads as TGTGCCAGCAGCTCCCCGGGACAGAGCTCTGGGGCCAACGTCCTGACTTTC.